The present entry profiles one T cell receptor (beta chain) with its context. Its antigen is not identified. CDR3 length equals 14 residues. V was shortened by 6 bases and J by 6 bases, with 17 bases between the two germline ends. Germline lookup yields CDR1 SGHRS and CDR2 YFSETQ. This sample was taken from a study of T cell responses to AZD1222 COVID-19 vaccine. Turning to the study itself: The analysis combined second doses at about 4 or about 12 weeks.

Study-level points and caveats: Spike was spanned by vaccine-associated CD4 TCRs, which were dominant at 160-218 and 743-854.

Using immunoSEQ multiplex PCR, the repertoire was profiled, and TCRdb retains in-frame clones only, with some absent. The table records 95,000 to 110,000 clones, 80% to 95% of them present only once. The material was peripheral blood, obtained on day 0 of AZD1222 vaccination. The source is an adult in good health. V is TRBV5-1 and J is TRBJ2-3, with D possibly called TRBD1 or TRBD2 (5 bases each). The CDR3: CASTPLVGTDTQYF. The CDR3 DNA follows: TGCGCCAGCACCCCACTAGTGGGGACGGATACGCAGTATTTT.